This T cell receptor (beta chain) was sequenced during a study of beta chain features in type 1 diabetes. Turning to the study itself: Sorted cells from all samples, numbering 107,917,701, were examined.

Of the isolated RNA, all was reverse transcribed, and so the sequenced material was expressed TCRB transcripts. Libraries were prepared by immunoSEQ multiplex PCR; TCRdb keeps only in-frame clonotypes and omits some of them. The sample gives about 410,000 clones, 14% of which show up once; around 0.039% is in the top ten. Stem cell-like memory, regulatory, central memory and naive CD4+ cells were sorted via CD45RO/CCR7/CD25/CD127/CD95/CD27. Sorted populations were all over 95% pure. Study-wide results and caveats: Shorter templates might be favored by PCR, equally in patients and controls.

As regards this clone: Its specificity is not known.

This CDR3 contains 15 residues. V shed 4 bases, J shed 7 bases, and the junction held 11 bases outside the gene matches. The germline V gene encodes CDR1 SGHVS and CDR2 FQNEAQ. V and J are TRBV7-8 and TRBJ2-7; 9 nucleotides agree with TRBD2. The sequenced sample was naive CD4+ T cells from blood. This sequence originates from a man aged 25 to 40 in good health. The CDR3: CASSSIAGARGEQYV. Here the CDR3 DNA reads TGTGCCAGCAGCTCCATAGCGGGAGCCCGGGGGGAGCAGTACGTC.